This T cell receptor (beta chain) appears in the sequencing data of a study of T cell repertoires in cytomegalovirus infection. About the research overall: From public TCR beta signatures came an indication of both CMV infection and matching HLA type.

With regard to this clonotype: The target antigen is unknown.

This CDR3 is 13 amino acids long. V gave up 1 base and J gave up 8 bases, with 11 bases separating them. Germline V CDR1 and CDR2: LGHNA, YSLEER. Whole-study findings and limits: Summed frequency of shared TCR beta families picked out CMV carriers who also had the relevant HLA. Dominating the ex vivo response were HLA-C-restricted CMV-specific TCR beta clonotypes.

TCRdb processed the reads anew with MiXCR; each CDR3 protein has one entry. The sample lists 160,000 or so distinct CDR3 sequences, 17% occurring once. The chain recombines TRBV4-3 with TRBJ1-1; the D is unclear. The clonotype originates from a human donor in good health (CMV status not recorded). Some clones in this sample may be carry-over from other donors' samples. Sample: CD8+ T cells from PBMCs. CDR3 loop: CASSQGLGREAFF. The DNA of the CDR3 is TGCGCCAGCAGCCAAGGTCTGGGCAGGGAAGCTTTCTTT.